This T cell receptor (beta chain) was sequenced during a study of Ad26.COV2.S vaccination and SARS-CoV-2 variants. Study context: The study gave Ad26.COV2.S intramuscularly, once or twice 56 days apart.

Profiled with immunoSEQ multiplex PCR; TCRdb holds only in-frame clones, not every one. The sample holds over 400,000 clones, 80% to 95% seen once. This clone has at least ten counts. Treatment specified: roughly 18 received Ad26.COV2.S at low or high dose, single or two shots; about five received placebo; per-sample allocation not given. Collection of samples fell on day 63 after the first vaccine or placebo injection. The TCR comes from a person between 18 and 65 years old who received the Ad26.COV2.S COVID-19 vaccine or a placebo. This specimen consisted of peripheral blood, obtained in a trial of Ad26.COV2.S vaccine versus placebo.

The CDR3 sequence: CASSYSPPSGIYNEQFF. CDR3 DNA sequence: TGTGCCAGCAGTTACTCCCCCCCTAGCGGAATATACAATGAGCAGTTCTTC. The rearrangement uses TRBV6-2 or TRBV6-3 and TRBJ2-1; TRBD2 matches 7 bases. The ends lost 0 bases at V and 4 bases at J; junction bases unmatched: 9. The CDR3 extends over 17 amino acids. Germline V lookup: CDR1 MNHEY, CDR2 SVGEGT.